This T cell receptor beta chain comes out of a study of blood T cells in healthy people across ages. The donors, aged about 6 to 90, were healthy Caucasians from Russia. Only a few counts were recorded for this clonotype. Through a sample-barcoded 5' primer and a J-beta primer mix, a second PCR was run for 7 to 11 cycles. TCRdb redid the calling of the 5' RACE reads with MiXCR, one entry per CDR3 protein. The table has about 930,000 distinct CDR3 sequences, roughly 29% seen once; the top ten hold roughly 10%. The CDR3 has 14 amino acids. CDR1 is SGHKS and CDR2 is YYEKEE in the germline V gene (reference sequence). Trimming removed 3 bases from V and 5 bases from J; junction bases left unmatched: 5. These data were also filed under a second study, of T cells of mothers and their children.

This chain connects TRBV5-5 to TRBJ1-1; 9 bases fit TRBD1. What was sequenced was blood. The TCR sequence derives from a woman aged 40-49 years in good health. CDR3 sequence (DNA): TGTGCCAGCAGCTGGGGACAGGGAAGAACTGAAGCTTTCTTT. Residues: CASSWGQGRTEAFF.